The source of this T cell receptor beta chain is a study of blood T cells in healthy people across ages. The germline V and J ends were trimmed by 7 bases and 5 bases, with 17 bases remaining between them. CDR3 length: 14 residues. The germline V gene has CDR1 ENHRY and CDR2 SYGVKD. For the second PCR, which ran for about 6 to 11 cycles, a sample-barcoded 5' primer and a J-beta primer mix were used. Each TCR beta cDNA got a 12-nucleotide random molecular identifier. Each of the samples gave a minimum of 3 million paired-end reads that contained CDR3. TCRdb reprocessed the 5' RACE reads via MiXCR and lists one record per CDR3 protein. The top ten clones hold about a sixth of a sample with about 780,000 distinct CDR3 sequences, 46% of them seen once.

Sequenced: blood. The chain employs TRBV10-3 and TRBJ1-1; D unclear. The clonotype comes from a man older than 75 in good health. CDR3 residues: CAINPDRVGTEAFF. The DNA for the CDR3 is TGTGCCATCAATCCGGACCGTGTTGGGACTGAAGCTTTCTTT.